The clone carrying this T cell receptor (beta chain) showed up many times. Antigen: not known. All of the isolated RNA was reverse transcribed, so expressed TCRB transcripts were sequenced. Repertoires were generated with immunoSEQ multiplex PCR, while TCRdb's copy carries only in-frame clones and drops some. Counted here are almost 350,000 clones, 6.5% to 10% occurring once; the ten biggest clones make up approximately 0.47%. This sample stems from a study of beta chain features in type 1 diabetes. Across the study: Cells sorted and examined across all samples totaled approximately 100 million.

Study-level results: Insertion counts at VDJ junctions were lower in type 1 diabetes patients, who also showed more deletions there. Relative to healthy donors, patients appeared to have naive, central memory and Treg TCRB repertoires that were more similar.

Germline CDR1 SGHTA, CDR2 FQGNSA. The J segment lost 10 bases and the V segment lost 7 bases, leaving 12 bases of the junction unmatched. This CDR3 has 13 amino acids. The chain uses TRBV7-2 and TRBJ1-2; TRBD1 agrees at 7 bases. The receptor was derived from a woman under 30 in good health. The sequenced sample consisted of central memory CD4+ T cells from blood. CDR3 in DNA: TGTGCCAGCACCGCGGGTCGACAGGGTGACTACACCTTC. Protein: CASTAGRQGDYTF.